Presented here are 11 T cell receptor beta chains from one specimen sequenced in a study of blood T cell repertoires in COVID-19. Using immunoSEQ multiplex PCR, the repertoire was profiled, and TCRdb retains in-frame clones only, with some absent. The data show 65,000 to 75,000 clones, about four fifths seen once. Sequenced sample: peripheral blood. The receptors derive from a man between 65 and 79 years old with acute or convalescent COVID-19.

The chain has TRBV18 and TRBJ1-1; D not resolved. The CDR3 contains 15 residues. CDR1 and CDR2 (germline): KGHSH, LQKENI. With 5 bases removed from V and 1 base from J, the gap between germline ends came to 14 bases. The CDR3 nucleotides read TGTGCCAGCTCATCCTTCGTGGCAGGGAACACTGAAGCTTTCTTT. Translating it yields CASSSFVAGNTEAFF.

This chain connects TRBV5-6 to TRBJ2-5; D gene ambiguous. V lost 2 bases, J lost 5 bases, and 10 bases lay in between. This CDR3 is built from 13 residues. Per germline, CDR1 SGHDT and CDR2 YYEEEE. The CDR3 DNA follows: TGTGCCAGCAGCTTTCCCGGGTCCGAGACCCAGTACTTC. This codes for CASSFPGSETQYF.

This clone has a handful of counts. The chain joins TRBV28 to TRBJ2-3, with 7 bases fitting TRBD1. Germline V lookup: CDR1 MDHEN, CDR2 SYDVKM. This CDR3 spans 16 amino acids. Trimming took 7 bases from V and 4 from J; bases not matched to a gene: 14. The chain's CDR3 is CASTGRGRVLADTQYF. The DNA of the CDR3 is TGTGCCAGCACTGGAAGGGGGCGCGTTTTGGCAGATACGCAGTATTTT.

The gene calls are TRBV19 and TRBJ1-5; TRBD1 is a possible D gene (5 bases). The germline gives CDR1 LNHDA, CDR2 SQIVND (reference sequence). This CDR3 has 14 residues. The V and J ends lost 5 bases and 0 bases respectively, with 8 bases between them. CDR3 in amino acids: CASSRQHSNQPQHF. For the CDR3, the DNA is TGTGCCAGTAGTCGACAGCATAGCAATCAGCCCCAGCATTTT.

The chain has TRBV28 and TRBJ2-7; 7 bases are shared with TRBD2. V gave up 6 bases and J gave up 0 bases; unmatched junction bases: 8. The CDR3 sequence is 15 residues long. Germline V gives CDR1 MDHEN, CDR2 SYDVKM. CDR3 DNA: TGTGCCAGCAGCCATCCCTGGGAGGGCTCCTACGAGCAGTACTTC. Translating gives CASSHPWEGSYEQYF.

The chain uses TRBV9 and TRBJ2-7; weak D call: TRBD2 (5 bases). In germline, CDR1 is SGDLS, CDR2 YYNGEE. Trimming stripped 3 bases from V and 6 bases from J, with 13 bases between. This CDR3 region has 13 residues. CDR3 in amino acids: CASSAREGGEQYF. The CDR3 DNA reads TGTGCCAGCAGCGCCCGCGAGGGTGGCGAGCAGTACTTC.

This clone has only one observation. For the CDR3, the DNA is TGTGCCAGCAGCTTAGTACAGGGGGGGACTGAAGCTTTCTTT. Protein product: CASSLVQGGTEAFF. V is TRBV7-8 and J is TRBJ1-1, with 8 positions matching TRBD1. Germline CDR1 SGHVS, CDR2 FQNEAQ. This CDR3 spans 14 amino acids. J gave up 5 bases and V 1 base, and 3 bases lay outside the gene matches.

This clone turned up a few times. The chain carries TRBV19 and TRBJ1-1; weak D call: TRBD1 (6 bases). Germline V gene lookup returns CDR1 LNHDA and CDR2 SQIVND (reference sequence). V was clipped by 7 bases and J by 3 bases, with 15 bases between them. This CDR3 spans 14 amino acids. In DNA, the CDR3 is TGTGCCAGTACCCTTCAGGGGCGCGACACTGAAGCTTTCTTT. Translated, it gives CASTLQGRDTEAFF.

The chain joins TRBV24-1 to TRBJ2-5, with 15 bases that match TRBD2. This CDR3 is 17 amino acids long. CDR1 is KGHDR, CDR2 SFDVKD, per germline. The ends lost 3 bases at V and 5 bases at J; junction bases unmatched: 6. CDR3 amino acids: CATSDPGLAGGKETQYF. In DNA, the CDR3 is TGTGCCACCAGTGATCCAGGACTAGCGGGAGGGAAGGAGACCCAGTACTTC.

The chain uses TRBV5-1 and TRBJ1-1, with D tentatively TRBD1 (6 bases). From germline, CDR1 is SGHRS and CDR2 YFSETQ. V dropped 0 bases and J dropped 3 bases, with 18 bases sitting between them. This CDR3 has 17 amino acids. Here the CDR3 reads CASSLAGGRIWDTEAFF. The CDR3 DNA is TGCGCCAGCAGCTTGGCCGGGGGGCGGATTTGGGACACTGAAGCTTTCTTT.

This clone was seen only once. The V and J genes are TRBV18 and TRBJ2-7, with 8 bases that match TRBD1. J lost 2 bases, V lost 3 bases, and 9 bases had no gene match. Germline V gene lookup returns CDR1 KGHSH and CDR2 LQKENI. There are 16 residues in the CDR3. The DNA for the CDR3 is TGTGCCAGCTCACCGGTCCGGGACAGGTCCACCTACGAGCAGTACTTC. Residues: CASSPVRDRSTYEQYF.